The sample holds many counts of the clone carrying this T cell receptor beta chain. The size of this beta chain means little, since it is a stray read in a library made for alpha chains. The sample belongs to a study of spatial heterogeneity in lung cancer. Study information: Fewer alpha-chain than beta-chain sequences were consistently detected.

Time point of the sample: sample taken at primary tumor resection. Sequencing covered unsorted whole RNA taken from tumor, nontumor lung or frozen PBMC. Donation came from roughly 72 patients with untreated early-stage non-small cell lung cancer. Unique molecular identifiers tagged every individual TCR cDNA molecule. Each CDR3 protein gets one entry after TCRdb re-called the 5' RACE reads with MiXCR. The data show about 12,000 distinct CDR3 sequences, with about 6.2% seen just once and around a tenth held by the top ten. Specimen: normal lung tissue next to the tumor, collected at surgery. This TCR was recovered from a male donor with early-stage non-small cell lung cancer.

CDR3: CASSYSQGEKLFF. The CDR3 region has the DNA TGTGCCAGCAGTTACTCACAGGGGGAAAAACTGTTTTTT. V is TRBV6-5 and J is TRBJ1-4; the match to TRBD1 covers 7 bases. The trim removed 0 bases at V and 8 bases at J, leaving 0 bases unmatched. This CDR3 has 13 amino acids. The germline V gene has CDR1 MNHEY and CDR2 SVGAGI.